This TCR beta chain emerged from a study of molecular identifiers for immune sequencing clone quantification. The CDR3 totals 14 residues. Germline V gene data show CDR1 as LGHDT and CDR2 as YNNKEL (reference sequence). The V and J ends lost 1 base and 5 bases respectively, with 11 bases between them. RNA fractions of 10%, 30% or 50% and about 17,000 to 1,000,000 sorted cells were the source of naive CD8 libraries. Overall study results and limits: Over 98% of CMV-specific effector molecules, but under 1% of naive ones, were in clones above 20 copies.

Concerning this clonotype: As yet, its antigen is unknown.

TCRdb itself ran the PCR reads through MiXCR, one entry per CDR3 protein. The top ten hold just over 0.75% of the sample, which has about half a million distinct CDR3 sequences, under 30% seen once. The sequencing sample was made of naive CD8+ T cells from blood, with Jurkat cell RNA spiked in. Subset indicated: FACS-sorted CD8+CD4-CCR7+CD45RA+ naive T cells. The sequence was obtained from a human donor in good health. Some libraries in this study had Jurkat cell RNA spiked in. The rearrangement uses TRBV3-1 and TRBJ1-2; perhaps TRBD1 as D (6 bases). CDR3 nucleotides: TGTGCCAGCAGCCAAGTGGACAGCTCATATGGCTACACCTTC. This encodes CASSQVDSSYGYTF.